These 5 T cell receptor beta chains were sequenced from one sample in a study of T cells in women clearing cervical HPV infection. Method: immunoSEQ multiplex PCR; TCRdb's copy keeps in-frame clones and lacks some. The table lists over 20,000 clones. Sequenced input: blood buffy coat. The receptors stem from a woman between 18 and 70 years old with a cervical HPV16 infection that either progressed to CIN3+ or cleared (not recorded which).

As regards this clone: The CDR3 is cut off 3 residues early in the read; its end comes from the germline J gene. The rearrangement uses TRBV5-1 and TRBJ2-3, with TRBD1 identical over 9 bases. The CDR3 has 17 residues. V was pared by 1 base and J by 6 bases, with 12 bases of the junction left unmatched. CDR1 is SGHRS and CDR2 is YFSETQ in the germline V gene. CDR3 amino acids: CASSLNPPSTGGDTQYF. The sequenced part of the CDR3 DNA is TGCGCCAGCAGCTTGAACCCCCCTTCGACAGGGGGGGATACG.

For this clone: The read falls 3 residues short of the CDR3 end, and the missing part is taken from the germline J gene. This chain uses TRBV7-8 with TRBJ2-1; 10 positions match TRBD1. V lost 2 bases and J lost 7; bases outside the gene matches: 11. The CDR3 has 17 residues. In germline, CDR1 is SGHVS, CDR2 FQNEAQ. The CDR3 sequence: CASSLKVRGQGTNEQFF. Incomplete CDR3 DNA: TGTGCCAGCAGCTTAAAGGTCCGGGGACAGGGGACGAATGAG.

With regard to this clone: The CDR3 goes on 3 residues after the read ends, and that part is filled in from the germline J gene. This rearrangement joins TRBV6-7 to TRBJ1-5; perhaps TRBD1 as D (5 bases). TRBV6-7 is recorded as an ORF, its role being uncertain. V was cut by 10 bases and J by 1 base, with 11 bases left in between. The CDR3 covers 13 residues. The CDR3 spells CATTGLSNQPQHF. Partial CDR3 DNA: TGTGCCACTACGGGACTCAGCAATCAGCCC.

Points on this clone: From the germline J gene comes the end of the CDR3, since the read stops 3 residues before it. This chain joins TRBV20-1 and TRBJ1-2, with 8 bases matching TRBD1. Trimming took 5 bases from V and 4 from J; bases not matched to a gene: 3. Per the germline V gene, CDR1 is DFQATT and CDR2 is SNEGSKA (reference sequence). This CDR3 region has 12 residues. Incomplete CDR3 DNA: TGCAGTGCTCCAGGGGGCCCCTATGGC. Amino acid sequence: CSAPGGPYG. The full CDR3 protein reads CSAPGGPYGYTF.

Points on this clone: The read comes to an end 3 residues before the CDR3 does, leaving the germline J gene to fill in the end. The V gene is TRBV20-1, the J gene TRBJ2-5; 8 bases fit TRBD2. This CDR3 region has 15 residues. Germline CDR1 DFQATT, CDR2 SNEGSKA (reference sequence). The V and J ends lost 1 base and 1 base, in that order; junction bases with no gene match: 5. The CDR3 is CSARVAGLVQETQYF. Partial CDR3 DNA: TGCAGTGCTAGAGTAGCGGGATTGGTCCAAGAGACC.